What follows are 14 T cell receptor beta chains derived from one specimen sequenced in a study of CD8 T cells in Susac syndrome. With random hexamers, reverse transcription was performed on about 0.45 to 1 ug of RNA. TCRdb re-analysed the immunoSEQ multiplex PCR reads in MiXCR, keeping a single row per CDR3 protein. Found here are 80,000 or so distinct CDR3 sequences, roughly 95% of them singletons; the top ten hold roughly 0.45%. Sequencing was performed on CD8+ T cells from PBMCs. Source of these receptors: a human donor with Susac syndrome.

V is TRBV5-6 and J is TRBJ2-5; 7 positions match TRBD1. The CDR3 runs to 15 residues. Trimming took 5 bases from V and 7 from J; bases not matched to a gene: 14. CDR1 and CDR2 from the germline V gene are SGHDT and YYEEEE. CDR3 amino acids: CASSGQVGILGTQYF. The CDR3 DNA is TGTGCCAGCAGTGGACAGGTTGGCATCCTGGGGACCCAGTACTTC.

CDR3 nucleotides: TGCAGTGCCCCGGGACCTTTAAGGGATGAAGCTTTCTTT. This codes for CSAPGPLRDEAFF. The chain recombines TRBV20-1 with TRBJ1-1; the D gene is possibly TRBD1 (5 bases). The length of the CDR3 is 13 residues. V shed 6 bases and J shed 7 bases, with 18 bases lying between them. CDR1 DFQATT and CDR2 SNEGSKA come from the germline V gene (reference sequence).

The chain couples TRBV7-8 to TRBJ2-5; 7 bases are a match to TRBD2. Germline V gene data show CDR1 as SGHVS and CDR2 as FQNEAQ. CDR3 length: 16 residues. The trim removed 5 bases at V and 3 bases at J, leaving 12 bases unmatched. The CDR3, as DNA: TGTGCCAGCAGCCCCCCCCTCACAGCGGGGAAAGAGACCCAGTACTTC. This encodes CASSPPLTAGKETQYF.

This rearrangement joins TRBV7-6 to TRBJ2-7; 10 nucleotides match TRBD1. V shed 5 bases and J 1 base; nucleotides not matched to a gene: 5. CDR3 length: 15 amino acids. Germline values: CDR1 SGHVS, CDR2 FNYEAQ. The CDR3 loop is CASSLGQGESYEQYV. The CDR3 DNA reads TGTGCCAGCAGCCTAGGACAGGGGGAATCCTACGAGCAGTACGTC.

This clonotype is a singleton in its sample. In DNA form, the CDR3 reads TGCAGTGCTAGTTACCTACCCTCCTCACACAATGAGCAGTTCTTC. Residues: CSASYLPSSHNEQFF. The chain has TRBV20-1 and TRBJ2-1; D gene ambiguous. Deletions cut 3 bases from V and 5 bases from J, with 17 bases between. The CDR3 totals 15 residues. Germline V gives CDR1 DFQATT, CDR2 SNEGSKA (reference sequence).

The rearrangement joins TRBV4-2 to TRBJ2-2, with D maybe TRBD1 (6 bases). Per the germline V gene, CDR1 is LGHNA and CDR2 is YNFKEQ. The CDR3 spans 15 residues. Trimming left V 0 bases short and J 4 bases short, with 9 bases between. CDR3 sequence reads: CASSQDQQGTGELFF. The CDR3 coding sequence is TGTGCCAGCAGCCAAGATCAACAGGGCACCGGGGAGCTGTTTTTT.

J is TRBJ1-2 and V is TRBV29-1; possibly TRBD1 for D (6 bases). Trimming cost V 1 base and J 6 bases, with 18 bases left between them. The CDR3 is 15 amino acids. Germline values: CDR1 SQVTM, CDR2 ANQGSEA. The chain's CDR3 is CSVEVTSTRGDGYTF. The CDR3 nucleotides read TGCAGCGTTGAAGTCACAAGCACCAGGGGCGATGGCTACACCTTC.

The chain combines TRBV7-8 with TRBJ2-5; the match to TRBD1 covers 7 bases. The CDR3 runs 14 residues. CDR1 and CDR2 from the germline V gene are SGHVS and FQNEAQ. Trimming took 5 bases from V and 1 from J; bases not matched to a gene: 4. DNA for the CDR3: TGTGCCAGCAGCGCCCGGGACAGCCAAGAGACCCAGTACTTC. It codes for CASSARDSQETQYF.

The chain links TRBV5-6 to TRBJ2-1, with 9 bases that match TRBD1. J lost 5 bases, V lost 0 bases, and 6 bases had no gene match. The CDR3 extends over 16 amino acids. Germline CDR1 is SGHDT and CDR2 is YYEEEE. CDR3 coding DNA: TGTGCCAGCAGCTTGGCACCGGGACAGGGCGACAATGAGCAGTTCTTC. This translates into CASSLAPGQGDNEQFF.

This chain uses TRBV19 with TRBJ2-4; D is uncertain. The CDR3 is 11 amino acids. In germline, CDR1 is LNHDA, CDR2 SQIVND (reference sequence). Trimming left V 4 bases short and J 6 bases short, with 4 bases between. CDR3 protein: CASSTGNIQYF. Here the CDR3 DNA reads TGTGCCAGTAGTACTGGAAACATTCAGTACTTC.

In its sample, this clonotype was seen once. V gene TRBV30 combines with J gene TRBJ2-7; 7 nucleotides match TRBD2. With V trimmed by 3 bases and J by 6 bases, 8 bases remained unmatched. The CDR3 covers 13 residues. Looked up from germline, CDR1 is GTSNPN and CDR2 is SVGIG (reference sequence). The CDR3 DNA is TGTGCCTGGAGCACGGGGGGAAGAGGCGAGCAGTACTTC. Encoded protein: CAWSTGGRGEQYF. The full variable domain, completed using reference TRBV30 and TRBJ2-7, is SQTIHQWPATLVQPVGSPLSLECTVEGTSNPNLYWYRQAAGRGLQLLFYSVGIGQISSEVPQNLSASRPQDRQFILSSKKLLLSDSGFYLCAWSTGGRGEQYFGPGTRLTVT.

The chain joins TRBV20-1 to TRBJ2-5, with 10 bases matching TRBD2. J was trimmed by 0 bases and V by 3 bases; bases with no gene match: 13. This CDR3 comprises 18 residues. Germline CDR1 DFQATT, CDR2 SNEGSKA (reference sequence). CDR3 region: CSARAWTTSGWYQETQYF. For the CDR3, the DNA is TGCAGTGCTAGGGCCTGGACGACTAGCGGGTGGTACCAAGAGACCCAGTACTTC.

The chain employs TRBV6-2 or TRBV6-3 and TRBJ2-1; 10 nucleotides align to TRBD2. The length of the CDR3 is 16 residues. J lost 2 bases, V lost 2 bases, and 3 bases had no gene match. CDR1 is MNHEY, CDR2 SVGEGT, per germline. CDR3 nucleotide sequence: TGTGCCAGCAGTTACCCAACTAGCGGGGCCTACAATGAGCAGTTCTTC. As protein: CASSYPTSGAYNEQFF.

V and J are TRBV29-1 and TRBJ1-5; D unresolved. Germline V gives CDR1 SQVTM, CDR2 ANQGSEA. This CDR3 spans 13 amino acids. CDR3 nucleotides: TGCAGTTTACGTGCGGGGTTCAATCAGCCCCAGCATTTT. Amino acids: CSLRAGFNQPQHF.